Presented here are 32 T cell receptor beta chains from one specimen sequenced in a study of T cell responses to AZD1222 COVID-19 vaccine. TCRdb's copy holds only in-frame clones and misses some; the assay was immunoSEQ multiplex PCR. The sample holds around 190,000 clones; around 88% are singletons and the top ten take around 0.5%. Sequenced here: peripheral blood, sampled on day 0 of AZD1222 vaccination. Receptors were obtained from an adult in good health.

The gene calls are TRBV9 and TRBJ2-1; D is perhaps TRBD1 (5 bases). CDR1 and CDR2 (germline): SGDLS, YYNGEE. The V end was cut by 4 bases, the J end by 6 bases, with 14 bases between. The CDR3 totals 14 residues. The CDR3 loop reads CASSPAQGLNEQFF. The CDR3 DNA reads as TGTGCCAGCAGCCCGGCCCAGGGCCTCAATGAGCAGTTCTTC.

The J gene is TRBJ1-1, the V gene TRBV24-1; D is possibly TRBD1 (6 bases). CDR1 is KGHDR, CDR2 SFDVKD, per germline. This CDR3 region has 13 residues. The ends were cut back, 5 bases at V and 4 bases at J, with 10 bases in the middle. Here the CDR3 reads CATSAVRGTEAFF. DNA of the CDR3: TGTGCCACCAGTGCCGTCAGGGGCACTGAAGCTTTCTTT.

CDR3 nucleotides: TGTGCCAGCAGTGACTCGCGGGGCAATGAGCAGTTCTTC. Translation gives CASSDSRGNEQFF. The V and J genes are TRBV6-4 and TRBJ2-1, with D perhaps matching TRBD2 (6 bases). The V end lost 0 bases, the J end lost 6 bases, and 6 bases lay between the germline ends. CDR1 is MRHNA and CDR2 is SNTAGT in the germline V gene. The CDR3 runs to 13 residues.

V and J are TRBV27 and TRBJ1-1; no clear D. This CDR3 contains 13 residues. Germline values: CDR1 MNHEY, CDR2 SMNVEV (reference sequence). Trimming removed 5 bases from V and 1 base from J, with 8 bases in between. CDR3 in amino acids: CASSRAGNTEAFF. In DNA, the CDR3 is TGTGCCAGCAGTCGGGCGGGGAACACTGAAGCTTTCTTT.

V is TRBV19 and J is TRBJ1-2, with D perhaps TRBD1 (5 bases). Germline CDR1 is LNHDA and CDR2 is SQIVND (reference sequence). V lost 10 bases, J lost 3 bases, and 15 bases lay in between. The CDR3 length is 13 residues. This CDR3 reads CATRGSGDYGYTF. In DNA form, the CDR3 reads TGTGCCACCCGGGGGTCGGGGGACTATGGCTACACCTTC.

The gene calls are TRBV28 and TRBJ1-1, with 7 bases fitting TRBD1. The CDR3 loop spans 15 amino acids. Germline values: CDR1 MDHEN, CDR2 SYDVKM. The ends lost 6 bases at V and 4 bases at J; junction bases unmatched: 11. The CDR3 DNA is TGTGCCAGCAGACCTCCTGACAGGGCCTCCACTGAAGCTTTCTTT. Translation gives CASRPPDRASTEAFF.

This sequence joins TRBV28 and TRBJ2-7, with 7 bases fitting TRBD1. The ends lost 6 bases at V and 0 bases at J; junction bases unmatched: 5. CDR3 length: 14 amino acids. CDR1 and CDR2 from the germline V gene are MDHEN and SYDVKM. The CDR3 reads CASRLRDSSYEQYF. The CDR3 nucleotides read TGTGCCAGCAGGCTCCGGGACAGCTCCTACGAGCAGTACTTC.

The rearrangement joins TRBV5-1 to TRBJ2-7; 7 bases map to TRBD1. J was trimmed by 2 bases and V by 6 bases; bases with no gene match: 5. Germline CDR1 reads SGHRS; CDR2 reads YFSETQ. This CDR3 contains 13 residues. CDR3 nucleotide sequence: TGCGCCAGCATGGGACAGCCAACCTACGAGCAGTACTTC. As protein: CASMGQPTYEQYF.

This chain connects TRBV29-1 to TRBJ2-5, with D tentatively TRBD2 (6 bases). The germline V and J ends were trimmed by 7 bases and 5 bases, with 14 bases remaining between them. Germline CDR1 SQVTM, CDR2 ANQGSEA. The CDR3 is made up of 12 amino acids. The CDR3 protein is CSARENRETQYF. DNA of the CDR3: TGCAGCGCCCGGGAGAACCGGGAGACCCAGTACTTC.

The V call is TRBV7-9, the J call TRBJ2-5, with D perhaps TRBD1 or TRBD2 (5 bases each). CDR3 length: 16 amino acids. V shed 3 bases and J shed 2 bases, with 16 bases lying between them. Germline V gives CDR1 SEHNR, CDR2 FQNEAQ (reference sequence). The DNA of the CDR3 is TGTGCCAGCAGCTTGGGACGAATTCCCCTGCAAGAGACCCAGTACTTC. Translating it yields CASSLGRIPLQETQYF.

The chain has TRBV13 and TRBJ1-5, with no clear D. Germline V gene sequence: CDR1 PRHDT, CDR2 FYEKMQ (reference sequence). Trimming left V 4 bases short and J 7 bases short, with 20 bases between. This CDR3 spans 16 amino acids. In DNA, the CDR3 is TGTGCCAGCAGCTCCACGGAGGGCAACCCCGACCAGCCCCAGCATTTT. Protein sequence: CASSSTEGNPDQPQHF. The full variable domain, rest sourced from reference TRBV13 and TRBJ1-5, is AAGVIQSPRHLIKEKRETATLKCYPIPRHDTVYWYQQGPGQDPQFLISFYEKMQSDKGSIPDRFSAQQFSDYHSELNMSSLELGDSALYFCASSSTEGNPDQPQHFGDGTRLSIL.

J is TRBJ1-5 and V is TRBV15; no firm D call. The CDR3 contains 12 residues. V lost 5 bases and J 6 bases, leaving 8 bases between the germline ends. Germline values: CDR1 LNHNV, CDR2 YYDKDF (reference sequence). The CDR3 sequence: CATSQWSQPQHF. The CDR3 DNA sequence: TGTGCCACCAGCCAGTGGAGTCAGCCCCAGCATTTT.

The chain combines TRBV28 with TRBJ1-5; tentatively, D is TRBD1 (6 bases). Trimming took off 5 bases at V and 0 bases at J, with 8 bases between the two ends. The CDR3 contains 14 residues. Germline V gene sequence: CDR1 MDHEN, CDR2 SYDVKM. This chain's CDR3 is CASSHRDSNQPQHF. Here the CDR3 DNA reads TGTGCCAGCAGTCACAGGGATAGCAATCAGCCCCAGCATTTT.

The chain carries TRBV9 and TRBJ2-2; D possibly corresponds to TRBD1 (6 bases). There are 17 residues in the CDR3. Per the germline V gene, CDR1 is SGDLS and CDR2 is YYNGEE. V was pared by 4 bases and J by 7 bases, with 23 bases between. In nucleotides, the CDR3 is TGTGCCAGCAGCCAACCAACTATGGACAGAGAGAACGGGGAGCTGTTTTTT. It codes for CASSQPTMDRENGELFF.

This chain links TRBV9 with TRBJ2-3; D perhaps matches TRBD2 (7 bases). CDR1 and CDR2 (germline): SGDLS, YYNGEE. This CDR3 has 18 residues. V was clipped by 1 base and J by 4 bases, with 22 bases between them. CDR3: CASSVRVLQTGGADTQYF. The CDR3 coding sequence is TGTGCCAGCAGCGTAAGGGTGTTACAGACGGGGGGCGCAGATACGCAGTATTTT.

This chain connects TRBV5-1 to TRBJ1-2; a possible D gene is TRBD1 (6 bases). Germline assignment: CDR1 SGHRS and CDR2 YFSETQ. V lost 3 bases to trimming and J lost 3 bases, with 15 bases between them. The CDR3 covers 15 residues. In DNA form, the CDR3 reads TGCGCCAGCAGCTCGGGGGGGGCCGAGGACTATGGCTACACCTTC. It specifies CASSSGGAEDYGYTF.

This chain links TRBV5-5 with TRBJ2-2; unclear D gene. CDR1 and CDR2 from the germline V gene are SGHKS and YYEKEE (reference sequence). Trimming stripped 2 bases from V and 7 bases from J, with 6 bases between. This CDR3 spans 12 amino acids. CDR3 bases: TGTGCCAGCAGCTTAGGGAACGGGGAGCTGTTTTTT. This gives the protein CASSLGNGELFF.

The chain recombines TRBV19 with TRBJ2-3; D possibly corresponds to TRBD1 (5 bases). The germline V gene encodes CDR1 LNHDA and CDR2 SQIVND (reference sequence). This CDR3 region has 14 residues. Trimming took 6 bases from V and 4 from J, leaving 14 bases between them. The CDR3, as DNA: TGTGCCAGTAGGGGTACAGGACAATCAGATACGCAGTATTTT. It codes for CASRGTGQSDTQYF.

The chain links TRBV6-5 to TRBJ2-3; D not certain. In germline, CDR1 is MNHEY, CDR2 SVGAGI. This CDR3 has 12 amino acids. Trimming left V 6 bases short and J 0 bases short, with 4 bases between. The CDR3 here is CASRTSTDTQYF. CDR3 DNA sequence: TGTGCCAGCAGAACAAGCACAGATACGCAGTATTTT.

The chain is built from TRBV5-6 and TRBJ1-2; possible D gene TRBD1, 5 bases. CDR1 is SGHDT and CDR2 is YYEEEE in the germline V gene. V shed 4 bases and J shed 8 bases, with 24 bases lying between them. The CDR3 extends over 16 amino acids. CDR3 amino acids: CASSPLRGGGWEGYTF. CDR3 in DNA: TGTGCCAGCAGCCCCCTTCGAGGTGGGGGTTGGGAAGGCTACACCTTC.

This chain uses TRBV18 with TRBJ1-6, with a weak D call TRBD1 (6 bases). The CDR3 extends over 14 amino acids. Germline V gene lookup returns CDR1 KGHSH and CDR2 LQKENI. V was trimmed by 6 bases and J by 7 bases, leaving 13 bases between them. The CDR3 region has the DNA TGTGCCAGCTCCCCGGACAGCAGGAATTCACCCCTCCACTTT. Amino acids: CASSPDSRNSPLHF.

This chain connects TRBV10-1 to TRBJ1-2, with D unclear. The CDR3 has 15 amino acids. Germline V gives CDR1 WNHNN, CDR2 SYGVQD (reference sequence). V lost 1 base and J lost 2, with 11 bases in between. As DNA, the CDR3 is TGCGCCAGCAGTGAGTGCCTACTTTTAAACTATGGCTACACCTTC. This translates into CASSECLLLNYGYTF.

The chain couples TRBV28 to TRBJ1-5; no reliable D call. The germline V and J ends were trimmed by 7 bases and 3 bases, with 16 bases remaining between them. The germline V gene has CDR1 MDHEN and CDR2 SYDVKM. The CDR3 extends over 15 amino acids. CDR3 region: CASIHNGRINQPQHF. CDR3 nucleotides: TGTGCCAGCATCCATAATGGGAGAATCAATCAGCCCCAGCATTTT.

V and J are TRBV30 and TRBJ1-5, with TRBD1 as a possible D gene (6 bases). The V gene lost 0 bases and the J gene lost 0 bases, with 9 bases spanning the gap. The CDR3 runs 15 residues. CDR1 is GTSNPN, CDR2 SVGIG, per germline (reference sequence). The CDR3 DNA is TGTGCCTGGAGTGTAGGGGGATTTAGCAATCAGCCCCAGCATTTT. This sequence encodes CAWSVGGFSNQPQHF.

This chain uses TRBV27 with TRBJ1-2; a weak D match, TRBD1 (5 bases). Per germline, CDR1 MNHEY and CDR2 SMNVEV (reference sequence). CDR3 length: 15 amino acids. V lost 8 bases, J lost 0 bases, and 16 bases lay in between. CDR3 residues: CASGGFRAANYGYTF. The CDR3 DNA is TGTGCCAGCGGGGGATTCAGAGCAGCTAACTATGGCTACACCTTC.

The chain carries TRBV18 and TRBJ1-5; a weak D match, TRBD1 (6 bases). Germline values: CDR1 KGHSH, CDR2 LQKENI. V dropped 2 bases and J dropped 2 bases, with 7 bases sitting between them. This CDR3 is 14 amino acids long. CDR3 coding DNA: TGTGCCAGCTCACCAACAGGGCGCAATCAGCCCCAGCATTTT. Encoded protein: CASSPTGRNQPQHF.

V gene TRBV29-1 combines with J gene TRBJ2-1; 9 bases map to TRBD1. The J segment lost 4 bases and the V segment lost 7 bases, leaving 2 bases of the junction unmatched. CDR1 and CDR2 from the germline V gene are SQVTM and ANQGSEA. CDR3 length: 12 amino acids. DNA of the CDR3: TGCAGCGCCGACAGGGGGTACAATGAGCAGTTCTTC. This sequence encodes CSADRGYNEQFF.

The chain links TRBV11-2 to TRBJ2-7; 7 bases map to TRBD2. Germline lookup yields CDR1 SGHAT and CDR2 FQNNGV. Germline trimming cut 1 base from V and 2 bases from J; bases unmatched to any gene: 2. The CDR3 has 14 residues. CDR3 sequence: CASSLAGGAYEQYF. CDR3 DNA: TGTGCCAGCAGCTTAGCGGGAGGCGCCTACGAGCAGTACTTC.

The chain has TRBV7-2 and TRBJ1-3; D possibly corresponds to TRBD1 (5 bases). V was clipped by 0 bases and J by 5 bases, with 11 bases between them. The CDR3 sequence is 15 residues long. From germline, CDR1 is SGHTA and CDR2 FQGNSA. CDR3 DNA: TGTGCCAGCAGCTTAGCATGGACACTTCGAAACACCATATATTTT. Encoded protein: CASSLAWTLRNTIYF.

The chain recombines TRBV5-1 with TRBJ1-2; 8 positions match TRBD1. The CDR3 loop spans 13 amino acids. The ends lost 7 bases at V and 2 bases at J; junction bases unmatched: 4. Germline V gene data show CDR1 as SGHRS and CDR2 as YFSETQ. The CDR3 loop is CASRTGINYGYTF. CDR3 bases: TGCGCCAGCCGGACAGGGATAAACTATGGCTACACCTTC.

The CDR3 protein is CASSLLGGSYNEQFF. In DNA form, the CDR3 reads TGTGCCAGCAGCTTGCTTGGAGGGTCCTACAATGAGCAGTTCTTC. The rearrangement links TRBV11-2 to TRBJ2-1; D might be TRBD2 (6 bases). Germline V CDR1 and CDR2: SGHAT, FQNNGV. Trimming took 3 bases from V and 1 from J, leaving 10 bases between them. This CDR3 is built from 15 residues.

This clone turned up a few times. The gene calls are TRBV7-8 and TRBJ1-6; 10 positions match TRBD1. This CDR3 is built from 16 residues. Germline assignment: CDR1 SGHVS and CDR2 FQNEAQ. V shed 5 bases and J 7 bases; nucleotides not matched to a gene: 8. CDR3 sequence (DNA): TGTGCCAGCAGCCAGTTTCCGGGACAGGGGAATTCACCCCTCCACTTT. It yields the protein CASSQFPGQGNSPLHF. Supplemented by reference TRBV7-8 and TRBJ1-6, the full variable domain reads GAGVSQSPRYKVAKRGQDVALRCDPISGHVSLFWYQQALGQGPEFLTYFQNEAQLDKSGLPSDRFFAERPEGSVSTLKIQRTQQEDSAVYLCASSQFPGQGNSPLHFGNGTRLTVT.